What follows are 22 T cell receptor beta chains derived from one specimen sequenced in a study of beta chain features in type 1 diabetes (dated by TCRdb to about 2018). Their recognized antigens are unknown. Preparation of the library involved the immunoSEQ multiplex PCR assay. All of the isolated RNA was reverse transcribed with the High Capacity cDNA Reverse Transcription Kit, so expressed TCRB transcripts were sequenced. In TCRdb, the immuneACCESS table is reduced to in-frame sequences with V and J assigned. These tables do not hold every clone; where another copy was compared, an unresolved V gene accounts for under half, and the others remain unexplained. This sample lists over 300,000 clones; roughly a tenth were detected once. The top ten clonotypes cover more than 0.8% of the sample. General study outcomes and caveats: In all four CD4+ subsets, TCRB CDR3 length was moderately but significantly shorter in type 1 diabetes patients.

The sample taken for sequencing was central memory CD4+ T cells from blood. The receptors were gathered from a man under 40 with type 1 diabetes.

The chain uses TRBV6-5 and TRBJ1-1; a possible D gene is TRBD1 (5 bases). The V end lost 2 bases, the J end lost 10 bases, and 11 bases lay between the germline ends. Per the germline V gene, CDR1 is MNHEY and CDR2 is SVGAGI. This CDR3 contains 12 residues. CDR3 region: CASSYVQGLAFF. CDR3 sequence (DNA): TGTGCCAGCAGTTACGTCCAGGGCTTAGCTTTCTTT.

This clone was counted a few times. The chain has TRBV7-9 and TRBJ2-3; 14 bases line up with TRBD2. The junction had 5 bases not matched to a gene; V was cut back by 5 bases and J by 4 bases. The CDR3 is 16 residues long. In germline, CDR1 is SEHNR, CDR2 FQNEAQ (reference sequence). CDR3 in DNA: TGTGCCAGCAGCGATGGACTAGCGGGAGGCTCAGATACGCAGTATTTT. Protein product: CASSDGLAGGSDTQYF.

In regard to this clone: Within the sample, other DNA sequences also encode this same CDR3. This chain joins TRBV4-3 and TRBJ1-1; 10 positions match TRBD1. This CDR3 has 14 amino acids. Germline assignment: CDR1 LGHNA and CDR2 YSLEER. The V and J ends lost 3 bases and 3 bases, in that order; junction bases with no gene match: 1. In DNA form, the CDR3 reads TGCGCCAGCAGCCAGGGGACAGGGGACACTGAAGCTTTCTTT. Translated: CASSQGTGDTEAFF.

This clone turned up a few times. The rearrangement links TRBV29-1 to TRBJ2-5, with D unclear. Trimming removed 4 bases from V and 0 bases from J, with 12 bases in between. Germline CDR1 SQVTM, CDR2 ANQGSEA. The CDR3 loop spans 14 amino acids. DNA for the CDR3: TGCAGCGTTGTAGGGCGGAACAACCAAGAGACCCAGTACTTC. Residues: CSVVGRNNQETQYF.

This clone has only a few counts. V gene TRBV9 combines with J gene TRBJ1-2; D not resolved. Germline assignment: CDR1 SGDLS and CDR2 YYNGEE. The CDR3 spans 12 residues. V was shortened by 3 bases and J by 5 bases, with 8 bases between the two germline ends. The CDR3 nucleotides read TGTGCCAGCAGCGGACACCGTTATGGCTACACCTTC. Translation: CASSGHRYGYTF. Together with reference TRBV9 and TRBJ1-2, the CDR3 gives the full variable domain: DSGVTQTPKHLITATGQRVTLRCSPRSGDLSVYWYQQSLDQGLQFLIQYYNGEERAKGNILERFSAQQFPDLHSELNLSSLELGDSALYFCASSGHRYGYTFGSGTRLTVV.

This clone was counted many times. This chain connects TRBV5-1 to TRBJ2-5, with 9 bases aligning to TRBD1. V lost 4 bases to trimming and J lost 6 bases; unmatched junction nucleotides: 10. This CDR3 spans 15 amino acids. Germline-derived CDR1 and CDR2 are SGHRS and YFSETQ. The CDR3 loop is CASSTGQGGRKTQYF. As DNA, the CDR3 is TGCGCCAGCAGCACGGGACAGGGAGGACGAAAGACCCAGTACTTC.

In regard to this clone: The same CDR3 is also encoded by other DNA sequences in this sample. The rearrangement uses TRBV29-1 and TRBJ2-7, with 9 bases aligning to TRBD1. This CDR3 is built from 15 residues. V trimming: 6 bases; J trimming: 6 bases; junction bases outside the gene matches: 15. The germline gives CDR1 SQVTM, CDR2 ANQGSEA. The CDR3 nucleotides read TGCAGCGTCCCCACCGGGACAGGGCAATTGGGCGAGCAGTACTTC. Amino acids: CSVPTGTGQLGEQYF.

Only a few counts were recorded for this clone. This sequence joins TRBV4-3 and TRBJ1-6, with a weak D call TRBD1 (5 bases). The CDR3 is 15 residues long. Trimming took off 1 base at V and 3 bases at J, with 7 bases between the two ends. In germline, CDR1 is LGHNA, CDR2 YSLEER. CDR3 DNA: TGCGCCAGCAGCCAAGGGGACCTCTATAATTCACCCCTCCACTTT. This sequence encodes CASSQGDLYNSPLHF.

CDR3 coding DNA: TGTGCCAGCAGCCTCTCGGGACGGCCTACCCACGAGCAGTACTTC. Encoded protein: CASSLSGRPTHEQYF. The chain is built from TRBV11-2 and TRBJ2-7; either TRBD1 or TRBD2 may supply D (5 bases each). Trimming removed 5 bases from V and 5 bases from J, with 19 bases in between. The CDR3 covers 15 residues. Germline V lookup: CDR1 SGHAT, CDR2 FQNNGV.

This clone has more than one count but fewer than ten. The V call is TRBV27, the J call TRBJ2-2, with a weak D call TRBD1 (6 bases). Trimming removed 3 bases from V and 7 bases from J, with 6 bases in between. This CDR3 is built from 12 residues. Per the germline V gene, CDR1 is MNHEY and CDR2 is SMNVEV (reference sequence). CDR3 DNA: TGTGCCAGCAGTTTCAGGGGCGGGGAGCTGTTTTTT. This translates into CASSFRGGELFF.

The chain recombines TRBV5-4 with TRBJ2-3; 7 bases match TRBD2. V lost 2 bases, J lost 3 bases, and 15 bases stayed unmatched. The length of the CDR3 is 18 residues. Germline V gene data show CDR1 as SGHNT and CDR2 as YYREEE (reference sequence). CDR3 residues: CASSFGKGGSRRTDTQYF. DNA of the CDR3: TGTGCCAGCAGCTTCGGGAAGGGCGGGAGCAGGAGAACAGATACGCAGTATTTT.

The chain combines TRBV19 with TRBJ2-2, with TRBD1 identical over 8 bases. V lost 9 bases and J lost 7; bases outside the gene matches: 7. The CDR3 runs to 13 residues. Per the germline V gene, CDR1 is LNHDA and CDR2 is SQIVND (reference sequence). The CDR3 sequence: CASIGQGVGELFF. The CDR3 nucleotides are TGTGCCAGCATAGGACAGGGCGTCGGGGAGCTGTTTTTT.

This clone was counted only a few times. The CDR3 DNA is TGCGCCAGCAGCCGAGGGGGGGCAACAGATACGCAGTATTTT. Its protein is CASSRGGATDTQYF. V and J are TRBV5-1 and TRBJ2-3; maybe TRBD2 (7 bases). Germline-derived CDR1 and CDR2 are SGHRS and YFSETQ. The CDR3 spans 14 residues. V lost 4 bases, J lost 3 bases, and 12 bases lay in between.

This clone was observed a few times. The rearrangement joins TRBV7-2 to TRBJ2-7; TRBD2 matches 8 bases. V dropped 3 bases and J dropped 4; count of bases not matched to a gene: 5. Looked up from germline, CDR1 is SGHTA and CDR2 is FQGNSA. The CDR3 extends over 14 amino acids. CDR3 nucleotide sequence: TGTGCCAGCAGCTTTAGCGGGGATACGTACGAGCAGTACTTC. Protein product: CASSFSGDTYEQYF.

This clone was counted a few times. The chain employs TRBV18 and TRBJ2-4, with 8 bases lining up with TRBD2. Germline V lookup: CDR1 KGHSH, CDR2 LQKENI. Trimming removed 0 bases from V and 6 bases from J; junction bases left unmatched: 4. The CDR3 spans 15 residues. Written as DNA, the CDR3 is TGTGCCAGCTCACCACCTTCCGGGAGGGGAAACATTCAGTACTTC. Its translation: CASSPPSGRGNIQYF.

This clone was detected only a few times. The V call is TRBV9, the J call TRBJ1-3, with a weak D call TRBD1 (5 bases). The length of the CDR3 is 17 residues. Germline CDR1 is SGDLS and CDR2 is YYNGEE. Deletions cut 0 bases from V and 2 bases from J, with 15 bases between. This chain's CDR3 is CASSVGGTAGPGNTIYF. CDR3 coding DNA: TGTGCCAGCAGCGTAGGCGGTACAGCAGGGCCTGGAAACACCATATATTTT.

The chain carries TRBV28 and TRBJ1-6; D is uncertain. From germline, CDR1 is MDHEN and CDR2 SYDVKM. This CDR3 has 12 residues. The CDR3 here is CAGKGPHSPLHF. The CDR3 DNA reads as TGTGCGGGGAAAGGTCCTCATTCACCCCTCCACTTT.

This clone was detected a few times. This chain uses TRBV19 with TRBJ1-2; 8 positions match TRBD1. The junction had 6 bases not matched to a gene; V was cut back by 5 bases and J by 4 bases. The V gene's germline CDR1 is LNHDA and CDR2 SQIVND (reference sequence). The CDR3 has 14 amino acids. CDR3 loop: CASSPRQGSYGYTF. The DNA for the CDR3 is TGTGCCAGTAGTCCCCGACAGGGGTCCTATGGCTACACCTTC.

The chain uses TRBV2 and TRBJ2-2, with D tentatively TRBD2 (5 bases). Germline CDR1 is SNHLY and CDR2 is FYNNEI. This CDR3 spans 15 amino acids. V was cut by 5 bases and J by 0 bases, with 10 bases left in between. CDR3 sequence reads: CASSSLGANTGELFF. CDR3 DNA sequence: TGTGCCAGCAGTTCACTAGGCGCGAACACCGGGGAGCTGTTTTTT.

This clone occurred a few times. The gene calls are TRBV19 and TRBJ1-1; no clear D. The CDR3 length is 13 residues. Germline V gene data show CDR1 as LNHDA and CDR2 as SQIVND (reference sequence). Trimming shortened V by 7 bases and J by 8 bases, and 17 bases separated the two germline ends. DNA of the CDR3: TGTGCCAGTACCCAAGGGTCTCGAGTAGAAGCTTTCTTT. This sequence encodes CASTQGSRVEAFF.

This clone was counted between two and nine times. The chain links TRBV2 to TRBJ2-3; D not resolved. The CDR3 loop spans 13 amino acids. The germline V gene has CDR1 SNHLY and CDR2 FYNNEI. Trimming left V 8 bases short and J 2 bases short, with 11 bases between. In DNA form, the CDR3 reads TGTGCCAGCGGGTTTTCCGCCACAGATACGCAGTATTTT. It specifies CASGFSATDTQYF.

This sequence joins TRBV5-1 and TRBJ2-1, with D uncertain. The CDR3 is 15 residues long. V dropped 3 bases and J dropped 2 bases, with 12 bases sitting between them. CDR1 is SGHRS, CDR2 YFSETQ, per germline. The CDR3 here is CASSSDGSAYNEQFF. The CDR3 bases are TGCGCCAGCAGCTCGGACGGTAGTGCCTACAATGAGCAGTTCTTC.